Sequencing of this T cell receptor beta chain was carried out in a study of blood T cell repertoires in COVID-19. For the study at large: Italy, Spain and the United States were the sources of the convalescent and acute COVID-19 samples.

This clone was observed a handful of times. The CDR3 is 16 residues long. J was trimmed by 5 bases and V by 5 bases; bases with no gene match: 12. Germline values: CDR1 MDHEN, CDR2 SYDVKM. The data were produced by immunoSEQ multiplex PCR, yet TCRdb's version contains in-frame clones alone and is incomplete. The sample contains around 200,000 clones, roughly 88% of which appear only once. The source of this sequence is a man aged 40-55 years with acute COVID-19. This chain connects TRBV28 to TRBJ2-7, with TRBD1 identical over 10 bases. Sequencing was done on a sample of PBMCs or T cells enriched from blood (not recorded which). The CDR3 bases are TGTGCCAGCAGTATGTATACCGGGACAGGGGTCCACGAGCAGTACTTC. Translated, it gives CASSMYTGTGVHEQYF.